The clone carrying this T cell receptor beta chain was recorded only once. The data originate from a study of blood T cell repertoires in COVID-19. Study as a whole: Specimens from acute and convalescent COVID-19 originated in the United States, Italy and Spain. Sources were T cells, B-cell-depleted T cells, or PBMCs; the material itself was cDNA or gDNA.

In the source study's methods: Amplification with reference gene primers provided the estimates of nucleated cell counts. Libraries were prepared by immunoSEQ multiplex PCR; TCRdb keeps only in-frame clonotypes and omits some of them. D and trimming come from the DNA, and the V and J calls and clone size come from that table. The sample contains about 230,000 clones, roughly 83% of which appear only once. This CDR3 contains 18 residues. The chain links TRBV1 to TRBJ2-7; TRBD1, the D gene given by the table, was not confirmed from the DNA. TRBV1 counts as a pseudogene. The sample consisted of peripheral blood. The sequence derives from a woman in her forties or fifties with acute or convalescent COVID-19. CDR3 nucleotides: TGCACCAGCAGCCGGCGGGACAGGGACACTCGTCACGCCTACGAGCAGTACTTC. This encodes CTSSRRDRDTRHAYEQYF.